The 13 T cell receptor beta chains below were found in one sample sequenced in a study of T cell repertoires in cytomegalovirus infection. Antigens of these TCRs are unknown. TCRdb redid the calling of the reads with MiXCR, one entry per CDR3 protein. The sample yields about 920,000 distinct CDR3 sequences, less than 40% seen once. Source: cultured CD8+ T cells from PBMCs, taken from culture after CMV antigen stimulation. All receptors come from a human donor in good health (CMV status not recorded). Some clones in this sample may be carry-over from other donors' samples.

This clonotype occurred many times. This sequence joins TRBV6-1 and TRBJ1-1; D remains ambiguous. Looked up from germline, CDR1 is MNHNS and CDR2 is SASEGT. V shed 0 bases and J shed 0 bases, with 8 bases lying between them. The CDR3 spans 15 residues. CDR3 protein: CASSEAQAVNTEAFF. The CDR3 DNA reads TGTGCCAGCAGTGAAGCTCAGGCCGTGAACACTGAAGCTTTCTTT.

Details on this clonotype: At one end the junction does not follow the germline gene, possibly because of a read error. The chain is built from TRBV7-4 and TRBJ2-6; TRBD1 aligns across 10 bases. CDR3 length: 16 residues. Germline CDR1 is SGHVT and CDR2 is SQSDAQ. The CDR3 sequence: CASSGDRGSGPNVLTF. In DNA form, the CDR3 reads TGTGCCAGCAGCGGGGACAGGGGCTCTGGGCCCAACGTCCTGACTTTC.

V usage is TRBV10-3 and J usage is TRBJ1-2, with unresolved D. The CDR3 is made up of 14 amino acids. Trimming removed 2 bases from V and 2 bases from J, with 9 bases in between. CDR1 is ENHRY, CDR2 SYGVKD, per germline. The chain's CDR3 is CAISEVPANYGYTF. CDR3 bases: TGTGCCATCAGTGAGGTCCCAGCGAACTATGGCTACACCTTC.

This clonotype was counted many times. The rearrangement links TRBV2 to TRBJ2-1; D ambiguous. This CDR3 has 10 amino acids. Trimming removed 3 bases from V and 8 bases from J, with 2 bases in between. Germline lookup yields CDR1 SNHLY and CDR2 FYNNEI. The CDR3 spells CASSEDEQFF. In DNA form, the CDR3 reads TGTGCCAGCAGTGAGGATGAGCAGTTCTTC.

V gene TRBV5-6 combines with J gene TRBJ2-3, with 8 bases matching TRBD1. Trimming took 4 bases from V and 8 from J; bases not matched to a gene: 9. The CDR3 has 14 amino acids. The germline V gene encodes CDR1 SGHDT and CDR2 YYEEEE. CDR3: CASSTGGWVSTQYF. The DNA for the CDR3 is TGTGCCAGCAGCACAGGGGGTTGGGTCAGTACGCAGTATTTT.

This chain connects TRBV12-3 or TRBV12-4 to TRBJ1-1; possible D gene TRBD1, 5 bases. Trimming stripped 3 bases from V and 7 bases from J, with 12 bases between. CDR3 length: 13 residues. The CDR3 sequence is CASSFGTPIEAFF. The DNA for the CDR3 is TGTGCCAGCAGTTTTGGGACGCCTATTGAAGCTTTCTTT.

V usage is TRBV27 and J usage is TRBJ2-1; D may be TRBD1 (5 bases). CDR1 is MNHEY and CDR2 is SMNVEV in the germline V gene (reference sequence). The V and J ends lost 5 bases and 2 bases respectively, with 13 bases between them. The CDR3 spans 15 residues. CDR3 nucleotide sequence: TGTGCCAGCAGTGGGTGGGGCACCCCCTACAATGAGCAGTTCTTC. This gives the protein CASSGWGTPYNEQFF.

This rearrangement joins TRBV20-1 to TRBJ1-2, with 7 bases matching TRBD1. Germline V gene lookup returns CDR1 DFQATT and CDR2 SNEGSKA (reference sequence). V trimming: 0 bases; J trimming: 5 bases; junction bases outside the gene matches: 9. This CDR3 comprises 15 residues. The CDR3 sequence is CSARDTTGAVYGYTF. CDR3 sequence (DNA): TGCAGTGCTAGAGATACCACAGGGGCTGTTTATGGCTACACCTTC.

In its sample, this clonotype was seen a few times. This sequence joins TRBV4-1 and TRBJ1-5; D not resolved. Germline values: CDR1 MGHRA, CDR2 YSYEKL. This CDR3 spans 14 amino acids. V gave up 4 bases and J gave up 5 bases, with 12 bases separating them. CDR3 nucleotide sequence: TGCGCCAGCAGCCTCGCGCAGCCGGATCAGCCCCAGCATTTT. Translation: CASSLAQPDQPQHF.

This clonotype was seen only a few times. This chain links TRBV12-5 with TRBJ2-6; tentative D call: TRBD2 (6 bases). CDR1 and CDR2 from the germline V gene are LGHNT and FRNRAP. The V end was cut by 3 bases, the J end by 0 bases, with 21 bases between. The CDR3 length is 20 residues. CDR3 in DNA: TGTGCTAGTGGTTTCACGGGAGAGGGACTCGAAAGCTCTGGGGCCAACGTCCTGACTTTC. Protein sequence: CASGFTGEGLESSGANVLTF. The variable domain in full, with the rest retrieved from reference TRBV12-5 and TRBJ2-6, is DARVTQTPRHKVTEMGQEVTMRCQPILGHNTVFWYRQTMMQGLELLAYFRNRAPLDDSGMPKDRFSAEMPDATLATLKIQPSEPRDSAVYFCASGFTGEGLESSGANVLTFGAGSRLTVL.

This clonotype was recorded only once. V and J are TRBV12-3 or TRBV12-4 and TRBJ1-3; the D gene is possibly TRBD1 (5 bases). The CDR3 extends over 14 amino acids. Between the trimmed V and J ends, which lost 10 bases and 4 bases, there was a span of 17 bases. The CDR3 loop reads CANSLEAGGNTIYF. In nucleotides, the CDR3 is TGTGCCAACAGCTTGGAGGCAGGGGGAAACACCATATATTTT.

This clonotype was observed a few times. The chain combines TRBV6-2 or TRBV6-3 with TRBJ1-1, with D unclear. The germline V gene has CDR1 MNHEY and CDR2 SVGEGT. This CDR3 is built from 16 residues. V lost 7 bases, J lost 0 bases, and 18 bases lay in between. The CDR3 nucleotides are TGTGCCAGCACCTTAGGAAGGACTATGTTGAACACTGAAGCTTTCTTT. Its protein is CASTLGRTMLNTEAFF.

This clonotype was seen a few times. V is TRBV10-3 and J is TRBJ2-3; TRBD2 matches 9 bases. Per the germline V gene, CDR1 is ENHRY and CDR2 is SYGVKD. The CDR3 has 17 amino acids. V trimming: 2 bases; J trimming: 6 bases; junction bases outside the gene matches: 12. CDR3 nucleotides: TGTGCCATCAGTGAGGAAATCGGCGGGGGGGCCTTGGATACGCAGTATTTT. Its protein product is CAISEEIGGGALDTQYF.